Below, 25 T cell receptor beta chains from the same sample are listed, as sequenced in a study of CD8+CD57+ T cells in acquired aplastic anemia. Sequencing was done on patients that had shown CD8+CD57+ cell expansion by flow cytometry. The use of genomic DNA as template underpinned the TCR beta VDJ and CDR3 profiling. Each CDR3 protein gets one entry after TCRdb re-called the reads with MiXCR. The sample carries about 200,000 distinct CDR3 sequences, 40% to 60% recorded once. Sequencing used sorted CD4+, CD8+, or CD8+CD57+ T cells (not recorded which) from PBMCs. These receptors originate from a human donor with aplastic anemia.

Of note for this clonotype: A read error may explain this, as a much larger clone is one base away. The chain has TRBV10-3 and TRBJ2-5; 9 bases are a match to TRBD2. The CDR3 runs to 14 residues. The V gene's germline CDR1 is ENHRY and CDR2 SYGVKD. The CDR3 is CASSGRGGQETQYF. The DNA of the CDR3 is TGTGCCAGCAGTGGGCGGGGGGGCCAAGAGACCCAGTACTTC.

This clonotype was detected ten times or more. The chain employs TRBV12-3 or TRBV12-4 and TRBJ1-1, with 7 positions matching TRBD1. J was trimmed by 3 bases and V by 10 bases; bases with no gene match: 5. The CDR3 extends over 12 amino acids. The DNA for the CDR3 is TGTGCCATCATAACAGGGGACACTGAAGCTTTCTTT. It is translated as CAIITGDTEAFF.

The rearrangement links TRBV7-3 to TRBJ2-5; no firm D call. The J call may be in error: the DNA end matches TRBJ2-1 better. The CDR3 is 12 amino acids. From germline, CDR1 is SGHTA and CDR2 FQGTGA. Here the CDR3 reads CASSSSMGEQFF. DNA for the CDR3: TGTGCCAGCAGCTCATCCATGGGGGAGCAGTTCTTC.

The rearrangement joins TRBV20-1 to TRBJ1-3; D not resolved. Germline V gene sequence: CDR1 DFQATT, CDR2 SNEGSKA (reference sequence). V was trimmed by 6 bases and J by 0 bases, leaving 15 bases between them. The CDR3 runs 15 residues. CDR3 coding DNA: TGCAGTGCCAGTATCCGTCGGTACTCTGGAAACACCATATATTTT. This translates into CSASIRRYSGNTIYF.

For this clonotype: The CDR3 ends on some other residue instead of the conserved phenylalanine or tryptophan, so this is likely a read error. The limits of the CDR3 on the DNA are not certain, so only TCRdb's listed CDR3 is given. CDR3 in amino acids: CASSQQGGEEQKS. The chain employs TRBV19 and TRBJ2-7; TRBD1, the D gene given by the table, was not confirmed from the DNA. The CDR3 spans 13 amino acids, including both terminal residues. Germline lookup yields CDR1 LNHDA and CDR2 SQIVND (reference sequence).

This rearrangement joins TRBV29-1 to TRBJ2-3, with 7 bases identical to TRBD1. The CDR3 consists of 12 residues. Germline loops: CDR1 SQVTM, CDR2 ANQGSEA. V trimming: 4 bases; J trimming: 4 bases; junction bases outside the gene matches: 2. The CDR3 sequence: CSVGTGSDTQYF. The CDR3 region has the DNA TGCAGCGTTGGGACAGGATCAGATACGCAGTATTTT.

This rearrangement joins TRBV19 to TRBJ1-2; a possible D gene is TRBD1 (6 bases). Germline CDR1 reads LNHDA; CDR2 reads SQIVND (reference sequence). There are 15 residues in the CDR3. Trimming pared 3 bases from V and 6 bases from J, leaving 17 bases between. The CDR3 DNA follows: TGTGCCAGTAGTATGGTGGAGGGGGGCATCGATGGCTACACCTTC. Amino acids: CASSMVEGGIDGYTF. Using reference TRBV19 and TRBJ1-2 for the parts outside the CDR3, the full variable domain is DGGITQSPKYLFRKEGQNVTLSCEQNLNHDAMYWYRQDPGQGLRLIYYSQIVNDFQKGDIAEGYSVSREKKESFPLTVTSAQKNPTAFYLCASSMVEGGIDGYTFGSGTRLTVV.

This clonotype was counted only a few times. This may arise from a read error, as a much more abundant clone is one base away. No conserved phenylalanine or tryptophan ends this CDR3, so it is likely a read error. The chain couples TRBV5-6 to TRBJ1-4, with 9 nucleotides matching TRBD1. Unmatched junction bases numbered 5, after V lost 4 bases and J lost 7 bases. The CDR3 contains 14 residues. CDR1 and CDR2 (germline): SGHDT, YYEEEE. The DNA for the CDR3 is TGTGCCAGCAGCATGGACAGGGGAGGTGAAAAACTGTTTCTT. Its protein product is CASSMDRGGEKLFL.

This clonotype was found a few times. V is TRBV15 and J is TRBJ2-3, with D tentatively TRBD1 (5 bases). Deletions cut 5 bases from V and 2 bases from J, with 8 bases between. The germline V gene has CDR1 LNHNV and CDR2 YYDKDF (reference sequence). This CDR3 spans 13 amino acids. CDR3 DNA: TGTGCCACCAGCCCAGGGTACACAGATACGCAGTATTTT. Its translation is CATSPGYTDTQYF. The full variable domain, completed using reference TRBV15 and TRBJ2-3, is DAMVIQNPRYQVTQFGKPVTLSCSQTLNHNVMYWYQQKSSQAPKLLFHYYDKDFNNEADTPDNFQSRRPNTSFCFLDIRSPGLGDTAMYLCATSPGYTDTQYFGPGTRLTVL.

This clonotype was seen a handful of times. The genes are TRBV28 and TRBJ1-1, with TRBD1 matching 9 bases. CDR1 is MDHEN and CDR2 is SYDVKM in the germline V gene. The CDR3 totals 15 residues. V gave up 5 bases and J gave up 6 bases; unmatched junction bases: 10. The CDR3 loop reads CASSLSGQGSAEAFF. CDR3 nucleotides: TGTGCCAGCAGTCTTTCAGGACAGGGGTCGGCTGAAGCTTTCTTT. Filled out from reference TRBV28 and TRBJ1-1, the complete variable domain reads DVKVTQSSRYLVKRTGEKVFLECVQDMDHENMFWYRQDPGLGLRLIYFSYDVKMKEKGDIPEGYSVSREKKERFSLILESASTNQTSMYLCASSLSGQGSAEAFFGQGTRLTVV.

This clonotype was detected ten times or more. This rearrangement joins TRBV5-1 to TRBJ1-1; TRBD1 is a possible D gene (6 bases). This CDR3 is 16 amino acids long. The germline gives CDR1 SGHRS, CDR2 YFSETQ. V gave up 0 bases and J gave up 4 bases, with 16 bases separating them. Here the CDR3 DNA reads TGCGCCAGCAGCTTGGCCGGCTTAGGGGGAGGCACTGAAGCTTTCTTT. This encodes CASSLAGLGGGTEAFF. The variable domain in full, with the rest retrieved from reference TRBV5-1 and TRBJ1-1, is KAGVTQTPRYLIKTRGQQVTLSCSPISGHRSVSWYQQTPGQGLQFLFEYFSETQRNKGNFPGRFSGRQFSNSRSEMNVSTLELGDSALYLCASSLAGLGGGTEAFFGQGTRLTVV.

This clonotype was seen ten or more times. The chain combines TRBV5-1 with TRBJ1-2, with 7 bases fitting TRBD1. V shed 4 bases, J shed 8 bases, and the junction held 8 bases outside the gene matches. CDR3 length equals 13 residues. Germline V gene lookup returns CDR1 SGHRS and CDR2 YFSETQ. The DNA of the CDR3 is TGCGCCAGCAGCCACGACAGGGAACGGGGCTACACCTTC. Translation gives CASSHDRERGYTF. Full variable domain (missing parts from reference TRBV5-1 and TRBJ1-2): KAGVTQTPRYLIKTRGQQVTLSCSPISGHRSVSWYQQTPGQGLQFLFEYFSETQRNKGNFPGRFSGRQFSNSRSEMNVSTLELGDSALYLCASSHDRERGYTFGSGTRLTVV.

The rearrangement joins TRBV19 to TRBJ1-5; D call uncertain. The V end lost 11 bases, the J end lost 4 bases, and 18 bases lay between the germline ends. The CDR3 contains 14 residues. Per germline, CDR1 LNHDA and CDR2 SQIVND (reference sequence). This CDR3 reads CAGKEGVGNQPQHF. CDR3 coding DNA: TGTGCCGGTAAAGAGGGTGTGGGGAATCAGCCCCAGCATTTT.

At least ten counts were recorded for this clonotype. The CDR3 nucleotides are TGTGCCAGCAGTACCTCGCTTCTAGCGGGAGAGGAGACCCAGTACTTC. Translated: CASSTSLLAGEETQYF. The chain employs TRBV2 and TRBJ2-5; 10 bases align to TRBD2. From germline, CDR1 is SNHLY and CDR2 FYNNEI. This CDR3 is 16 amino acids long. The J segment lost 5 bases and the V segment lost 5 bases, leaving 11 bases of the junction unmatched.

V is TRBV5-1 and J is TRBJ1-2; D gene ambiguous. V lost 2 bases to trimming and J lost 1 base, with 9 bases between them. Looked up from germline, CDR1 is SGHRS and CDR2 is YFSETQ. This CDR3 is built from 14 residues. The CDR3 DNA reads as TGCGCCAGCAGCTTAGGCCCCCATAACTATGGCTACACCTTC. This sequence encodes CASSLGPHNYGYTF.

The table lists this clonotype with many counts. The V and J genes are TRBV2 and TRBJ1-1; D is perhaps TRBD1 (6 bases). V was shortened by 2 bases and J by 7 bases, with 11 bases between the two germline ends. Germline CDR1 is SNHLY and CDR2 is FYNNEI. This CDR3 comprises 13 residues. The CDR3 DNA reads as TGTGCCAGCAGTGAACGGGGGCAAGGTGAAGCTTTCTTT. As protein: CASSERGQGEAFF.

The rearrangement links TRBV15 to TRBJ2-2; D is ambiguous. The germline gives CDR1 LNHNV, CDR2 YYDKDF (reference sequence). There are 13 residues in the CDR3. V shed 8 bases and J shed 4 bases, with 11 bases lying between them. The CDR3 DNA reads TGTGCCACCGGCACTCCTAGCACCGGGGAGCTGTTTTTT. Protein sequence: CATGTPSTGELFF.

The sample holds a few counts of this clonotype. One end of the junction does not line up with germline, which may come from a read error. CDR3 in amino acids: CATSDPGTGQETQYF. Here the CDR3 DNA reads TGTGCCACCAGTGATCCCGGGACAGGCCAAGAGACCCAGTACTTC. V usage is TRBV6-1 and J usage is TRBJ2-5, with 8 positions matching TRBD1. From germline, CDR1 is MNHNS and CDR2 SASEGT. The CDR3 is 15 residues long.

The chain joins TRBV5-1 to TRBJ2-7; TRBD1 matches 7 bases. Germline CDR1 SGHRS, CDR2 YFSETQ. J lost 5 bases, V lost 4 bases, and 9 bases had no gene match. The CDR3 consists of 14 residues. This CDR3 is CASSPQQGFDEQYF. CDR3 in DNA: TGCGCCAGCAGCCCCCAACAGGGGTTCGACGAGCAGTACTTC. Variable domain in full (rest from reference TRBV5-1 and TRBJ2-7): KAGVTQTPRYLIKTRGQQVTLSCSPISGHRSVSWYQQTPGQGLQFLFEYFSETQRNKGNFPGRFSGRQFSNSRSEMNVSTLELGDSALYLCASSPQQGFDEQYFGPGTRLTVT.

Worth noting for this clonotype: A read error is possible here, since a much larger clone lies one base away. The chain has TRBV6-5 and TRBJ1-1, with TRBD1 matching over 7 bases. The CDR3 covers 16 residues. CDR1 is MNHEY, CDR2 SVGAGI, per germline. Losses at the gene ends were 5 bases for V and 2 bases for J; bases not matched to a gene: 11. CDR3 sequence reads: CASSPLSGTANTEAFF. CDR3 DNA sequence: TGTGCCAGCAGTCCCCTCTCCGGGACAGCAAACACTGAAGCTTTCTTT.

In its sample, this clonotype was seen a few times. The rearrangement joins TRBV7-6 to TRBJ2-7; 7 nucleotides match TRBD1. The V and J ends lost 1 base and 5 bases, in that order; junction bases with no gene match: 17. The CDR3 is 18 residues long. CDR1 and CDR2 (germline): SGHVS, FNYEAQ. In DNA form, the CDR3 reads TGTGCCAGCAGCTTAGAAGGTCCCGAAGGGGGCCAAACCGACGAGCAGTACTTC. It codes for CASSLEGPEGGQTDEQYF. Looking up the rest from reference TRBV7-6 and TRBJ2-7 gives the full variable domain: GAGVSQSPRYKVTKRGQDVALRCDPISGHVSLYWYRQALGQGPEFLTYFNYEAQQDKSGLPNDRFSAERPEGSISTLTIQRTEQRDSAMYRCASSLEGPEGGQTDEQYFGPGTRLTVT.

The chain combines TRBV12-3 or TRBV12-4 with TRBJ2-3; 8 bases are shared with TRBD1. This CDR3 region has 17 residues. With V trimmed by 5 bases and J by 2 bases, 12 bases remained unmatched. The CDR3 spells CASSTRTGIPSTDTQYF. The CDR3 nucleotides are TGTGCCAGCAGTACAAGGACAGGGATCCCCTCCACAGATACGCAGTATTTT.

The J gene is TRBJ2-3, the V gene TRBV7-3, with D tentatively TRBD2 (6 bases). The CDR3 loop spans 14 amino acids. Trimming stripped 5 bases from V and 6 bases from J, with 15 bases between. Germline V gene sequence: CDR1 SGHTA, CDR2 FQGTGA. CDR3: CASSLLAESDTQYF. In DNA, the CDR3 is TGTGCCAGCAGCCTTTTAGCGGAGTCGGATACGCAGTATTTT. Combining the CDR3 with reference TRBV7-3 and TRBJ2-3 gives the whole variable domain GAGVSQTPSNKVTEKGKYVELRCDPISGHTALYWYRQSLGQGPEFLIYFQGTGAADDSGLPNDRFFAVRPEGSVSTLKIQRTERGDSAVYLCASSLLAESDTQYFGPGTRLTVL.

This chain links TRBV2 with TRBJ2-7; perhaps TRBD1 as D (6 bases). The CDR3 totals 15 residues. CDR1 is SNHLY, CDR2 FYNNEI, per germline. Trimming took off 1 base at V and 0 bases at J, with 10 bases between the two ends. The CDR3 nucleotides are TGTGCCAGCAGTGAAGGACAGGTAAACTCCTACGAGCAGTACTTC. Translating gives CASSEGQVNSYEQYF.

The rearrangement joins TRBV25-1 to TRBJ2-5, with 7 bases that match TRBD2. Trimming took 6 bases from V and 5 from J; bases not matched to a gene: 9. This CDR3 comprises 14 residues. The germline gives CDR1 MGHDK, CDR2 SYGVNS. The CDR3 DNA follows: TGTGCCAGCAGCGATCGGGGGGAAATTGAGACCCAGTACTTC. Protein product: CASSDRGEIETQYF. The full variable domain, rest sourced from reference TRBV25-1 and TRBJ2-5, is EADIYQTPRYLVIGTGKKITLECSQTMGHDKMYWYQQDPGMELHLIHYSYGVNSTEKGDLSSESTVSRIRTEHFPLTLESARPSHTSQYLCASSDRGEIETQYFGPGTRLLVL.